This is a list of T cell receptor beta chains from one sample in a study of T-cell memory formation after mild COVID-19. TCRdb reanalysed the 5' RACE reads using MiXCR and keeps one entry per CDR3 protein. The data contain a few hundred thousand distinct CDR3 sequences, 25% to 30% of them singletons. Sequences were obtained from PBMCs or a T cell subset sorted from them (not recorded which). The receptors derive from an adult woman who had mild COVID-19 (a few samples of this study predate the infection). Cell type and time point are not known. Both conserved end residues are part of each CDR3. D genes are given only for firm matches. Clone size appears in some rows only: once, few, many, or a class for an expanded clone.

v_call: TRBV6-1; clone_size: NA; d_call: TRBD1; j_call: TRBJ1-5; cdr3_nt: TGTGCCAGCAGTGAAGAAGGGACAGGGAGGCCCCAGCATTTT; cdr3_aa: CASSEEGTGRPQHF
v_call: TRBV4-3; clone_size: NA; d_call: NA; j_call: TRBJ2-6; cdr3_nt: TGCGCCAGCACCCTGGCTGGGGCCAACGTCCTGACTTTC; cdr3_aa: CASTLAGANVLTF
v_call: TRBV4-3; clone_size: NA; d_call: NA; j_call: TRBJ2-7; cdr3_nt: TGCGCCAGCCCGGGACCAGGCTTC; cdr3_aa: CASPGPGF
v_call: TRBV6-5; clone_size: few; d_call: NA; j_call: TRBJ2-1; cdr3_nt: TGTGCCAGCAGCCAACCGGGACGCAAATACAATGAGCAGTTCTTC; cdr3_aa: CASSQPGRKYNEQFF
v_call: TRBV19; clone_size: NA; d_call: TRBD2; j_call: TRBJ2-1; cdr3_nt: TGTGCCAGTAGAAGACTAGCGGGGGCCTACAATGAGCAGTTCTTC; cdr3_aa: CASRRLAGAYNEQFF
v_call: TRBV7-9; clone_size: NA; d_call: TRBD1; j_call: TRBJ1-1; cdr3_nt: TGTGCCAGCAGCCCGCGGACAGGGGGCATAAACACTGAAGCTTTCTTT; cdr3_aa: CASSPRTGGINTEAFF
v_call: TRBV20-1; clone_size: NA; d_call: TRBD2; j_call: TRBJ2-1; cdr3_nt: TGCAGTGCTAGAGATCATCTAGCGGGAGTTGAGCAGTTCTTC; cdr3_aa: CSARDHLAGVEQFF
v_call: TRBV20-1; clone_size: NA; d_call: TRBD2; j_call: TRBJ2-1; cdr3_nt: TGCAGTGCTAGAGATCCTAGCGGGAGCTACAATGAGCAGTTCTTC; cdr3_aa: CSARDPSGSYNEQFF
v_call: TRBV30; clone_size: few; d_call: NA; j_call: TRBJ2-5; cdr3_nt: TGTGCCTGGAGTGTACTGAGGATGGTTACAGCACAAGAGACCCAGTACTTC; cdr3_aa: CAWSVLRMVTAQETQYF
v_call: TRBV20-1; clone_size: NA; d_call: TRBD2; j_call: TRBJ2-1; cdr3_nt: TGCAGTGCTAGAGGGGGACTAGCGGGAGATTTTAGCGCCTACAATGAGCAGTTCTTC; cdr3_aa: CSARGGLAGDFSAYNEQFF
v_call: TRBV6-6; clone_size: few; d_call: TRBD2; j_call: TRBJ2-1; cdr3_nt: TGTGCCAGCAGTCAACTAGCGCGTACCTACAATGAGCAGTTCTTC; cdr3_aa: CASSQLARTYNEQFF
v_call: TRBV12-3/TRBV12-4; clone_size: few; d_call: TRBD2; j_call: TRBJ2-5; cdr3_nt: TGTGCCAGCAGTTTCGGACTAGCGGGAGGAAGCGAGACCCAGTACTTC; cdr3_aa: CASSFGLAGGSETQYF
v_call: TRBV12-3/TRBV12-4; clone_size: NA; d_call: NA; j_call: TRBJ2-6; cdr3_nt: TGTGCCAGCAGTTTAGTGCAGGGGGGTGGGGCCAACGTCCTGACTTTC; cdr3_aa: CASSLVQGGGANVLTF
v_call: TRBV24-1; clone_size: few; d_call: NA; j_call: TRBJ2-7; cdr3_nt: TGTGCCACCCCGGGGGCGGACGAGCAGTACTTC; cdr3_aa: CATPGADEQYF
v_call: TRBV24-1; clone_size: NA; d_call: TRBD1; j_call: TRBJ2-6; cdr3_nt: TGTGCCACCAGTGACCCTGGACAGGGTTTTGCTTCTGGGGCCAACGTCCTGACTTTC; cdr3_aa: CATSDPGQGFASGANVLTF
v_call: TRBV6-6; clone_size: few; d_call: TRBD2; j_call: TRBJ2-5; cdr3_nt: TGTGCCAGCAGTAGCGCGGGGGGGCATAAGACCCAGTACTTC; cdr3_aa: CASSSAGGHKTQYF
v_call: TRBV12-3/TRBV12-4; clone_size: NA; d_call: TRBD1; j_call: TRBJ1-1; cdr3_nt: TGTGCCAGCAGCCAGACAGGGGCGGACACTGAAGCTTTCTTT; cdr3_aa: CASSQTGADTEAFF
v_call: TRBV5-6; clone_size: few; d_call: NA; j_call: TRBJ2-3; cdr3_nt: TGTGCCAGCAGCTTCCCGGGTAAGAGGGATACGCAGTATTTT; cdr3_aa: CASSFPGKRDTQYF
v_call: TRBV3-1; clone_size: NA; d_call: NA; j_call: TRBJ2-5; cdr3_nt: TGTGCCAGCAGCCGGACGAACGAAGAGACCCAGTACTTC; cdr3_aa: CASSRTNEETQYF
v_call: TRBV5-1; clone_size: once; d_call: NA; j_call: TRBJ1-1; cdr3_nt: TGCGCCAGCAGTACGCGTAACACTGAAGCTTTCTTT; cdr3_aa: CASSTRNTEAFF
v_call: TRBV29-1; clone_size: NA; d_call: TRBD1; j_call: TRBJ1-2; cdr3_nt: TGCAGCGTTGGGGACAGCACCGCCTATGGCTACACCTTC; cdr3_aa: CSVGDSTAYGYTF
v_call: TRBV9; clone_size: many; d_call: TRBD1; j_call: TRBJ1-1; cdr3_nt: TGTGCCAGCAGCGTAGGAACAGGGGGCAATGAAGCTTTCTTT; cdr3_aa: CASSVGTGGNEAFF
v_call: TRBV4-2; clone_size: NA; d_call: NA; j_call: TRBJ1-1; cdr3_nt: TGTGCCAGCAGCCAGGCGACGAACACTGAAGCTTTCTTT; cdr3_aa: CASSQATNTEAFF
v_call: TRBV7-9; clone_size: few; d_call: NA; j_call: TRBJ2-3; cdr3_nt: TGTGCCAGCAGCTCGAGCGGGTTAGTTGCAGATACGCAGTATTTT; cdr3_aa: CASSSSGLVADTQYF
v_call: TRBV4-2; clone_size: NA; d_call: TRBD2; j_call: TRBJ2-5; cdr3_nt: TGTGCCAGCAGCCTTAGCGGGGGGACCCAAGAGACCCAGTACTTC; cdr3_aa: CASSLSGGTQETQYF
v_call: TRBV11-2; clone_size: NA; d_call: NA; j_call: TRBJ1-1; cdr3_nt: TGTGCCAGCAGCTTAGGTTCGACGAGGAACACTGAAGCTTTCTTT; cdr3_aa: CASSLGSTRNTEAFF